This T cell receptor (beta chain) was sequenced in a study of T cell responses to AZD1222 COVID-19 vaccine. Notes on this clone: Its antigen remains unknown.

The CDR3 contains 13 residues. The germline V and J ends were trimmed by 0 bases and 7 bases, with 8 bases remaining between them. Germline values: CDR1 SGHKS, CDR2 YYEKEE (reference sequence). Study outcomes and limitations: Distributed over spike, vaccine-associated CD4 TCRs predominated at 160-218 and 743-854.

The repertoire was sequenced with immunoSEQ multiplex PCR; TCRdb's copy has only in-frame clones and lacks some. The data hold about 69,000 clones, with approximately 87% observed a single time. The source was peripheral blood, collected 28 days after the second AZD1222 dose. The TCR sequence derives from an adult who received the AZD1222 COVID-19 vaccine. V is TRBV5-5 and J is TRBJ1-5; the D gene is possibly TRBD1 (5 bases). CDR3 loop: CASSLEWGQPQHF. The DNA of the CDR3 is TGTGCCAGCAGCTTGGAGTGGGGCCAGCCCCAGCATTTT.